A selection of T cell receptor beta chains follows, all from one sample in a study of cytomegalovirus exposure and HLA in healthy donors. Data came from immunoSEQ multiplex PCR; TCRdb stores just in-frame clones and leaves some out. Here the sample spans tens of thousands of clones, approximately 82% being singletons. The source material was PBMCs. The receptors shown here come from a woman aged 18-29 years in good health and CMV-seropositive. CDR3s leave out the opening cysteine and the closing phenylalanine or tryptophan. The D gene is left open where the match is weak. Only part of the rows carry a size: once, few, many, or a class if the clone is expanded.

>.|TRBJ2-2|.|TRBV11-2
ASSSVNGGELF
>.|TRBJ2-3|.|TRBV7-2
ASSLGADTQY
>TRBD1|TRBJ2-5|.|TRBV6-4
ASITKGQGKETQY
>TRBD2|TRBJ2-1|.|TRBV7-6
ASSLLAGAAYNEQF
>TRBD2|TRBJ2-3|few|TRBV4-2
ASSQEREGPDTQY
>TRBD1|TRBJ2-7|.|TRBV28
ASRETGTGFPSGQY
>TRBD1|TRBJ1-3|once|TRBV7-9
ASSLAGQGSGNTIY
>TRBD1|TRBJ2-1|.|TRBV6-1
ASSENFAGTGYNEQF
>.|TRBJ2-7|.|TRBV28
ASSLSLPYEQY
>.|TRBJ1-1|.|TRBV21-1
ASRKGGAHMNTEAF
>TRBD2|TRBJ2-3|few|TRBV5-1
ASSLARRLAASTDTQY
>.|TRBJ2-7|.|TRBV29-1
SSSPPVESPPPYEQY
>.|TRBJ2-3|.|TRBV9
ASSVGGGSTDTQY
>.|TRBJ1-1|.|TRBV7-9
ASSLAAAISTEAF
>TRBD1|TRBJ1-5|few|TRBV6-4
ASSDGTGGNQPQH
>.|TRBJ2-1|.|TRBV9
ASSYAVLERSEQF
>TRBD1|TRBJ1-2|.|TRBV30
AWRSTGGGYGYT
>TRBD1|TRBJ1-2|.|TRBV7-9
SSSFQTGHYGYT
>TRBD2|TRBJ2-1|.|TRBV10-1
ASMGLAGGPRTNEQF
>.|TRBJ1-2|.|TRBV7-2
ASSLGSGGAYGYT
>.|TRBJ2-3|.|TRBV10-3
AISQRTGTNPDTQY
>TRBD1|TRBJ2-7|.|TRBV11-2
ASSLSPGQGYEQY
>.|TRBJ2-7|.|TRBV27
ASSLWGGREQY
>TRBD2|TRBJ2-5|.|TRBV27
ASTTLTGGPRETQY
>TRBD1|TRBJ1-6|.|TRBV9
ASSDLQGARVNSPLH
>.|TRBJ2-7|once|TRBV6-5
ASSRTGSSYEQY
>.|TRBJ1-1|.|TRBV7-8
ASSPGGGLKAF
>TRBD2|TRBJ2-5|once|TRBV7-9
ASSLNRLAGGTGETQY
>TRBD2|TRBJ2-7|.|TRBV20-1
SAERGDEQY
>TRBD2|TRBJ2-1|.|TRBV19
ASLRGGASEWVMF
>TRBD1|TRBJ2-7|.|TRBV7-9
ASSPLDRYEQY
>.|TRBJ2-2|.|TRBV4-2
ASSHRQENTGELF
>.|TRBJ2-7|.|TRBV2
ASRGRWRQRGNEQY
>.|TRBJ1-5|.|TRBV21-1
ASTPWGRVNQPQH
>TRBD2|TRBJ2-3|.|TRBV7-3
ASSLPGLTDTQY
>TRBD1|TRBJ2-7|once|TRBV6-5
ASRLDRVVYEQY
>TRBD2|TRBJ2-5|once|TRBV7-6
ASSLPLAGGEETQY
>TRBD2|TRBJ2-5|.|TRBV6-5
ASSLAGGRKTQY
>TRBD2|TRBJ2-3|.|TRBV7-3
ASSLGLAGGPGTDTQY
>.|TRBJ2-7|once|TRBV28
ASSFSADSSYEQY
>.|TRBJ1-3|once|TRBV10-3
AISETESSGNTIY
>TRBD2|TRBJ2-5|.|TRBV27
ASSLGGGGRETQY
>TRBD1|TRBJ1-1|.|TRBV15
ATSGDRGRDTEAF
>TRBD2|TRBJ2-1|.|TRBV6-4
ASSERISGGEQF
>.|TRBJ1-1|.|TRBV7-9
SSSWTGTNTVLSLSEAF